Listed below are T cell receptor beta chains from one sample, sequenced in a study of T cells in narcolepsy. Sequencing used immunoSEQ multiplex PCR; TCRdb keeps in-frame clones, though not all of them. Of 25,000 to 30,000 clones in the sample, approximately 87% were seen once. Material for sequencing was memory (CD45RA-) CD4+ T cells from blood. The receptors here all came from a human donor in good health. Both conserved end residues are part of each CDR3. A D gene is named only where the DNA matches it firmly. Expanded clones get a size class; other rows say once, few or many, or leave the size out.

d_gene,j_gene,v_gene,abundance,CDR3aa,CDR3nt
NA,TRBJ1-3,TRBV19,NA,CASHPGGGLISGNTIYF,TGTGCCAGCCACCCTGGGGGGGGGCTGATCTCTGGAAACACCATATATTTT
NA,TRBJ1-1,TRBV18,NA,CASSLDSGGTEAFF,TGTGCCAGCTCATTAGACTCTGGGGGCACTGAAGCTTTCTTT
NA,TRBJ1-1,TRBV2,NA,CASTLDNVNTEAFF,TGTGCCAGCACCCTGGACAATGTGAACACTGAAGCTTTCTTT
TRBD2,TRBJ2-4,TRBV6-1,NA,CASSATSGGFYAKNIQYF,TGTGCCAGCAGTGCGACTAGCGGGGGGTTTTACGCCAAAAACATTCAGTACTTC
NA,TRBJ2-1,TRBV7-2,once,CASSNTGYNEQFF,TGTGCCAGCAGCAATACAGGGTACAATGAGCAGTTCTTC
NA,TRBJ1-5,TRBV19,NA,CATSSGGRSNQPQHF,TGTGCCACCTCATCGGGGGGTAGGAGCAATCAGCCCCAGCATTTT
NA,TRBJ1-1,TRBV10-1,NA,CASSAGKNTEAFF,TGCGCCAGCAGTGCGGGCAAGAACACTGAAGCTTTCTTT
NA,TRBJ1-4,TRBV5-1,NA,CASSFRDGDEKLFF,TGCGCCAGCAGCTTCAGGGATGGCGATGAAAAACTGTTTTTT
TRBD1,TRBJ2-5,TRBV9,NA,CASSVEPTGGRETQYF,TGTGCCAGCAGCGTAGAACCGACAGGGGGCCGGGAGACCCAGTACTTC
NA,TRBJ1-6,TRBV2,NA,CASREETNSPLHF,TGTGCCAGCAGAGAAGAAACAAATTCACCCCTCCACTTT
NA,TRBJ2-3,TRBV6-5,NA,CASGIATETDTQYF,TGTGCCAGCGGGATAGCGACAGAGACAGATACGCAGTATTTT
NA,TRBJ1-2,TRBV7-9,NA,CASSSNYGYTF,TGTGCCAGCTCTAGTAACTATGGCTACACCTTC
TRBD1,TRBJ1-1,TRBV9,NA,CASSGGTGKGTEAFF,TGTGCCAGCAGCGGAGGGACAGGCAAAGGCACTGAAGCTTTCTTT
TRBD1,TRBJ2-1,TRBV9,NA,CASSVNPSGQGTNEQFF,TGTGCCAGCAGCGTAAATCCATCGGGACAGGGAACCAATGAGCAGTTCTTC
NA,TRBJ1-2,TRBV29-1,NA,CSGGRGGDRHGYTF,TGCAGCGGCGGACGCGGGGGGGACCGGCATGGCTACACCTTC
NA,TRBJ2-3,TRBV2,NA,CASRGLPDTQYF,TGTGCCAGCAGAGGACTACCAGATACGCAGTATTTT
TRBD1,TRBJ1-4,TRBV7-2,NA,CASSMDRGDEKLFF,TGTGCCAGCAGCATGGACAGGGGTGACGAAAAACTGTTTTTT
NA,TRBJ1-5,TRBV2,once,CASSEDLNQPQHF,TGTGCCAGCAGTGAGGACCTCAATCAGCCCCAGCATTTT
TRBD1,TRBJ1-2,TRBV10-3,NA,CATDRGANYGYTF,TGTGCCACGGACAGGGGTGCTAACTATGGCTACACCTTC
NA,TRBJ2-3,TRBV7-2,NA,CASSLSGRETDTQYF,TGTGCCAGCAGCTTATCAGGGCGGGAAACGGATACGCAGTATTTT
NA,TRBJ2-3,TRBV18,NA,CASSRDATRSSTDTQYF,TGTGCCAGCTCACGTGACGCGACTAGATCAAGCACAGATACGCAGTATTTT
NA,TRBJ2-2,TRBV9,NA,CASSPLGTGELFF,TGTGCCAGCAGCCCTCTGGGCACCGGGGAGCTGTTTTTT
NA,TRBJ2-7,TRBV5-1,NA,CASSLAQGQAYEQYF,TGCGCCAGCAGCTTGGCCCAGGGGCAAGCCTACGAGCAGTACTTC
NA,TRBJ2-5,TRBV7-3,NA,CASSLGRTRGQETQYF,TGTGCCAGCAGCTTAGGCCGTACTAGGGGGCAAGAGACCCAGTACTTC
NA,TRBJ1-2,TRBV10-3,NA,CAISESYSYGYTF,TGTGCCATCAGTGAATCGTACTCTTATGGCTACACCTTC
TRBD1,TRBJ1-6,TRBV19,NA,CASKPGQGSSPLHF,TGTGCCAGTAAACCGGGACAGGGGTCTTCACCCCTCCACTTT
NA,TRBJ1-5,TRBV4-3,NA,CASSQESGGRPQPQHF,TGCGCCAGCAGCCAAGAGTCTGGGGGGCGCCCTCAGCCCCAGCATTTT
NA,TRBJ2-3,TRBV5-1,NA,CASTGALFSTDTQYF,TGCGCCAGCACCGGGGCCTTGTTTAGCACAGATACGCAGTATTTT
NA,TRBJ1-5,TRBV5-4,NA,CASSLDAAHNQPQHF,TGTGCCAGCAGCTTGGATGCGGCCCACAATCAGCCCCAGCATTTT
NA,TRBJ1-1,TRBV5-1,NA,CASSRTGPNTEAFF,TGCGCCAGCAGCAGAACCGGGCCGAACACTGAAGCTTTCTTT
NA,TRBJ1-2,TRBV6-1,NA,CASSEGRVDYGYTF,TGTGCCAGCAGTGAGGGACGAGTCGACTATGGCTACACCTTC
NA,TRBJ1-1,TRBV7-3,NA,CASSLSHSTTEAFF,TGTGCCAGCAGCTTATCTCACTCAACCACTGAAGCTTTCTTT
TRBD2,TRBJ2-1,TRBV5-6,NA,CASSPGLAGGDYEQFF,TGTGCCAGCAGCCCGGGACTAGCGGGGGGGGACTATGAGCAGTTCTTC
TRBD1,TRBJ1-3,TRBV9,once,CASSVGDRDFNTIYF,TGTGCCAGCAGCGTAGGGGACAGGGACTTCAACACCATATATTTT
NA,TRBJ1-1,TRBV21-1,NA,CASSKASGLNTEAFF,TGTGCCAGCAGCAAAGCATCGGGCCTCAACACTGAAGCTTTCTTT
TRBD2,TRBJ2-7,TRBV4-2,NA,CASSQGTSGMFYEQYF,TGTGCCAGCAGCCAAGGGACGAGCGGGATGTTCTACGAGCAGTACTTC
NA,TRBJ1-2,TRBV5-4,NA,CASSLVSRSTNYGYTF,TGTGCCAGCAGCTTGGTTTCCAGGTCGACTAACTATGGCTACACCTTC
NA,TRBJ1-1,TRBV6-6,NA,CASSYNAEAFF,TGTGCCAGCAGTTACAATGCTGAAGCTTTCTTT
NA,TRBJ1-6,TRBV6-6,NA,CASTETLLYNSPLHF,TGTGCCAGCACCGAGACACTTCTCTATAATTCACCCCTCCACTTT
NA,TRBJ1-5,TRBV21-1,NA,CASSTLGQSNQPQHF,TGTGCCAGCAGCACATTAGGACAGTCCAATCAGCCCCAGCATTTT
TRBD2,TRBJ2-7,TRBV4-2,NA,CASSQSGTSIGTYEQYF,TGTGCCAGCAGCCAATCCGGGACTAGCATCGGTACCTACGAGCAGTACTTC
NA,TRBJ2-6,TRBV9,NA,CASSTRVGTSFPSGANVLTF,TGTGCCAGCAGCACCCGGGTGGGTACCTCTTTTCCCTCTGGGGCCAACGTCCTGACTTTC
TRBD1,TRBJ1-1,TRBV30,NA,CAWGRDRNTEAFF,TGTGCCTGGGGGAGGGACAGGAACACTGAAGCTTTCTTT
TRBD1,TRBJ1-5,TRBV2,NA,CASSPDRSVTEPQHF,TGTGCCAGCAGCCCGGACAGGTCGGTGACAGAGCCCCAGCATTTT
NA,TRBJ2-1,TRBV4-3,NA,CASSQDTSRNEQFF,TGCGCCAGCAGCCAAGATACTAGTCGGAATGAGCAGTTCTTC
NA,TRBJ1-1,TRBV9,NA,CASSRSPAGNTEAFF,TGTGCCAGCAGCCGCTCCCCCGCAGGAAACACTGAAGCTTTCTTT
NA,TRBJ2-7,TRBV29-1,NA,CSVDVGWEQYF,TGCAGCGTTGACGTTGGGTGGGAGCAGTACTTC
NA,TRBJ1-6,TRBV19,NA,CASSIAGNSPLHF,TGTGCCAGTAGTATAGCGGGGAATTCACCCCTCCACTTT
TRBD1,TRBJ2-7,TRBV6-5,once,CASTRTGNSYEQYF,TGTGCCAGCACAAGGACAGGGAACTCCTACGAGCAGTACTTC
NA,TRBJ2-7,TRBV5-5,NA,CASSYRGRVGGIYEQYF,TGTGCCAGCAGCTATAGGGGCAGGGTCGGCGGCATCTACGAGCAGTACTTC
TRBD2,TRBJ2-2,TRBV5-1,NA,CASSHRTSGNTGELFF,TGCGCCAGCAGCCATCGAACTAGCGGGAACACCGGGGAGCTGTTTTTT
TRBD1,TRBJ2-3,TRBV4-2,NA,CASSQDPDRGVDTQYF,TGTGCCAGCAGCCAAGACCCCGACAGGGGGGTAGATACGCAGTATTTT
TRBD2,TRBJ2-1,TRBV28,NA,CASSSPRVGTSGYNEQFF,TGTGCCAGCAGTTCCCCGCGGGTGGGGACTAGCGGATACAATGAGCAGTTCTTC